This T cell receptor (beta chain) was observed in a study of shared clonotypes between healthy human individuals. Study-wide results and caveats: Few donors limited the genetic and exposure-history diversity represented.

The V and J ends lost 1 base and 5 bases respectively, with 11 bases between them. CDR1 and CDR2 (germline): LGHNA, YNFKEQ. The CDR3 runs 14 residues. Genomic DNA per cell subset filled all wells of several immunoSEQ plates. Ten immunoSEQ deep assay plates were used to sequence unsorted PBMC DNA. Profiling relied on immunoSEQ multiplex PCR, and the TCRdb table lists in-frame clones only, not all of them. Of 450,000 to 500,000 clones in the sample, 76% are singletons; the top ten hold approximately 12%. Without sorting, samples used some 90 million PBMCs for genomic DNA. On this clone: Its antigen remains unknown. Given a far larger clone just one base away, this is likely a sequencing read error.

The chain couples TRBV4-2 to TRBJ2-5, with TRBD1 as a possible D gene (6 bases). The sequence was collected from a woman aged 35 to 49 in good health. Some clones in this sample may be carry-over from other donors' samples. Sequencing used PBMCs. CDR3 sequence: CASSQGDKDETQYF. CDR3 in DNA: TGTGCCAGCAGCCAAGGGGACAAGGATGAGACCCAGTACTTC.